These 13 T cell receptor beta chains were all obtained from the same sample, sequenced in a study of CD4 T cells in relation to SARS-CoV-2 and coronaviruses. Before the COVID-19 pandemic, during about 2011-2019, CD4+ T cells were taken from unexposed donors. The cells were cultured for 10 days before CD4+ T cells were isolated. These receptors have no known antigen. The method was immunoSEQ multiplex PCR; TCRdb's version includes in-frame clones alone and lacks a portion of them. Of 25,000 or so clones listed, just over 75% are singletons. Sequences were obtained from CD4+ T cells from PBMCs, cultured in vitro. The receptors shown here come from a human donor in good health.

The gene calls are TRBV3-1 (or the pseudogene TRBV3-2) and TRBJ1-3, with D possibly being TRBD1 (6 bases). V was cut by 5 bases and J by 3 bases, with 20 bases left in between. CDR3 length: 17 residues. The germline V gene encodes CDR1 LGHDT and CDR2 YNNKEL (reference sequence). The CDR3 nucleotides read TGTGCCAGCAGCTCAAAAACTACAGGGAACTTTGGAAACACCATATATTTT. This encodes CASSSKTTGNFGNTIYF.

This chain connects TRBV7-2 to TRBJ2-1; 9 bases line up with TRBD2. CDR1 SGHTA and CDR2 FQGNSA come from the germline V gene. This CDR3 comprises 15 residues. Trimming removed 5 bases from V and 5 bases from J; junction bases left unmatched: 7. This CDR3 reads CASSPLLAGHNEQFF. The CDR3 DNA reads TGTGCCAGCAGCCCCCTACTAGCGGGCCACAATGAGCAGTTCTTC.

The V call is TRBV1, the J call TRBJ1-4. TRBV1 is a recognized pseudogene. This CDR3 region has 18 residues. The CDR3 here is CTSSQPLRTEAVVEKLFF. The CDR3, as DNA: TGCACCAGCAGCCAACCCCTCCGCACGGAGGCCGTGGTTGAAAAACTGTTTTTT.

The genes are TRBV28 and TRBJ1-2; 7 nucleotides align to TRBD1. With V trimmed by 8 bases and J by 5 bases, 5 bases remained unmatched. Germline CDR1 is MDHEN and CDR2 is SYDVKM. The CDR3 runs to 12 residues. The CDR3 loop reads CASGGTAYGYTF. CDR3 DNA: TGTGCCAGCGGTGGGACAGCATATGGCTACACCTTC.

Details on this clone: This sample also contains other DNA sequences that code for the same CDR3. The genes are TRBV12-3 or TRBV12-4 and TRBJ2-2; D is ambiguous. V lost 1 base and J lost 5, with 5 bases in between. The CDR3 has 13 amino acids. The CDR3 DNA is TGTGCCAGCAGTTTAGGAGTTACCGGGGAGCTGTTTTTT. It translates to CASSLGVTGELFF.

This clone occurred once. This chain links TRBV9 with TRBJ2-2; 8 bases align to TRBD2. Germline CDR1 reads SGDLS; CDR2 reads YYNGEE. This CDR3 is 15 amino acids long. The V segment lost 0 bases and the J segment 6 bases; nucleotides outside the gene matches: 4. The CDR3 DNA reads TGTGCCAGCAGCGTAGGGACTAGCATCCCCGGGGAGCTGTTTTTT. Protein product: CASSVGTSIPGELFF. Supplemented by reference TRBV9 and TRBJ2-2, the full variable domain reads DSGVTQTPKHLITATGQRVTLRCSPRSGDLSVYWYQQSLDQGLQFLIQYYNGEERAKGNILERFSAQQFPDLHSELNLSSLELGDSALYFCASSVGTSIPGELFFGEGSRLTVL.

The rearrangement uses TRBV18 and TRBJ2-1; D gene unclear. The CDR3 is 17 residues long. The ends were cut back, 0 bases at V and 4 bases at J, with 16 bases in the middle. Germline values: CDR1 KGHSH, CDR2 LQKENI. The DNA for the CDR3 is TGTGCCAGCTCACCACCGGGTAGGGTGATTTCGTACAATGAGCAGTTCTTC. Translation gives CASSPPGRVISYNEQFF.

The chain has TRBV29-1 and TRBJ2-3; TRBD1 matches at 9 bases. V lost 5 bases and J lost 1; bases outside the gene matches: 4. From germline, CDR1 is SQVTM and CDR2 ANQGSEA. This CDR3 has 14 amino acids. The CDR3 loop is CSVWDRVGTDTQYF. In DNA, the CDR3 is TGCAGCGTTTGGGACAGGGTGGGCACAGATACGCAGTATTTT.

V gene TRBV11-2 combines with J gene TRBJ2-1; 11 positions match TRBD2. Germline CDR1 and CDR2: SGHAT and FQNNGV. J lost 5 bases, V lost 5 bases, and 5 bases had no gene match. The CDR3 is 15 amino acids. The DNA of the CDR3 is TGTGCCAGCAGCACCACTAGCGGGGGCAACAATGAGCAGTTCTTC. Translating it yields CASSTTSGGNNEQFF.

The sample holds one count of this clone. This sequence joins TRBV6-1 and TRBJ1-1; D is possibly TRBD1 (5 bases). Per the germline V gene, CDR1 is MNHNS and CDR2 is SASEGT. V dropped 3 bases and J dropped 9 bases, with 14 bases sitting between them. This CDR3 has 13 residues. The CDR3 nucleotides are TGTGCCAGCAGTGAGGGTACGGGGACTCAAGCTTTCTTT. Its protein product is CASSEGTGTQAFF.

There are a few counts of this clone. The chain uses TRBV6-2 or TRBV6-3 and TRBJ1-2; 7 bases map to TRBD1. Germline lookup yields CDR1 MNHEY and CDR2 SVGEGT. This CDR3 contains 15 residues. Unmatched junction bases numbered 8, after V lost 2 bases and J lost 5 bases. The CDR3 nucleotides read TGTGCCAGCAGTTACGAAGCAGGGGGAGGTTATGGCTACACCTTC. This encodes CASSYEAGGGYGYTF.

This clone was observed a handful of times. The chain is built from TRBV5-1 and TRBJ1-2, with D unclear. CDR3 length: 13 residues. Germline-derived CDR1 and CDR2 are SGHRS and YFSETQ. The V end lost 0 bases, the J end lost 1 base, and 4 bases lay between the germline ends. Here the CDR3 DNA reads TGCGCCAGCAGCTTGGACAATAACTATGGCTACACCTTC. Translated: CASSLDNNYGYTF.

The chain uses TRBV4-1 and TRBJ1-5; 9 bases line up with TRBD1. CDR3 length: 14 residues. Germline V lookup: CDR1 MGHRA, CDR2 YSYEKL. With V trimmed by 3 bases and J by 6 bases, 3 bases remained unmatched. This CDR3 is CASSQGQGGQPQHF. The DNA of the CDR3 is TGCGCCAGCAGCCAGGGACAGGGCGGTCAGCCCCAGCATTTT.